This TCR beta chain was recovered during a study of blood T cell repertoires in COVID-19. Study as a whole: T cells, B-cell-depleted T cells, or PBMCs supplied cDNA or gDNA.

CDR3 length: 18 amino acids. Germline CDR1 is SGHRS and CDR2 is YFSETQ. Trimming stripped 4 bases from V and 4 bases from J, with 21 bases between. As processed by the authors: For nucleated cells, counts were estimated from reference gene primer amplification. The table came from immunoSEQ multiplex PCR; TCRdb's copy has only in-frame clones and leaves some out. The V and J calls and the clone size are those of that table, but D and trimming were determined from the DNA. The repertoire holds more than 40,000 clones, with 70% to 90% as singletons. This clone was detected once. The receptor comes from a man aged 55 to 70 with acute or convalescent COVID-19. Sequenced input: peripheral blood. V gene TRBV5-1 combines with J gene TRBJ2-6; D remains ambiguous. The CDR3 DNA reads TGCGCCAGCAGCCCTACTCACTCTACTTCGTCCGGGGCCAACGTCCTGACTTTC. Protein sequence: CASSPTHSTSSGANVLTF. Complete variable domain (other parts from reference TRBV5-1 and TRBJ2-6): KAGVTQTPRYLIKTRGQQVTLSCSPISGHRSVSWYQQTPGQGLQFLFEYFSETQRNKGNFPGRFSGRQFSNSRSEMNVSTLELGDSALYLCASSPTHSTSSGANVLTFGAGSRLTVL.